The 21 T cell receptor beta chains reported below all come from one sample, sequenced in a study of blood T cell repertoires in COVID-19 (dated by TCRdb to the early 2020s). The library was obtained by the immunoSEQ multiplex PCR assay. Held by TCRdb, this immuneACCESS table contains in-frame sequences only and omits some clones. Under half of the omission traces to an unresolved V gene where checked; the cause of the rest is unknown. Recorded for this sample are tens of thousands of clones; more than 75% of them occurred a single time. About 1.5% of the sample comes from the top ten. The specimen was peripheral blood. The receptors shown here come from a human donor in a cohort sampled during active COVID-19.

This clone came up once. This chain's CDR3 is CASSRTGGPGLVFYEQYF. The CDR3 DNA is TGTGCCAGCAGCCGTACAGGGGGCCCGGGACTAGTTTTCTACGAGCAGTACTTC. The chain recombines TRBV27 with TRBJ2-7; weak D call: TRBD1 (9 bases). V shed 6 bases and J shed 3 bases, with 27 bases lying between them. Germline CDR1 reads MNHEY; CDR2 reads SMNVEV (reference sequence). CDR3 size: 18 residues.

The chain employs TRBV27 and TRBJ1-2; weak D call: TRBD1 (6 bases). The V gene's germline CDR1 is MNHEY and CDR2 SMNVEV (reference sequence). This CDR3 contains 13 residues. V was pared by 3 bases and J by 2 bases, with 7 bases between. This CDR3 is CASSFGQNYGYTF. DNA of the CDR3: TGTGCCAGCAGTTTTGGACAGAACTATGGCTACACCTTC.

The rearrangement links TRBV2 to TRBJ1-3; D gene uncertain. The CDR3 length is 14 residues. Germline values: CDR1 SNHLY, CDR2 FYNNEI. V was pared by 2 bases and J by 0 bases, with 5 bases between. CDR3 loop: CASSEPGSGNTIYF. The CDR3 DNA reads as TGTGCCAGCAGTGAACCCGGCTCTGGAAACACCATATATTTT. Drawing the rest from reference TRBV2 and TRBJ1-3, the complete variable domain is EPEVTQTPSHQVTQMGQEVILRCVPISNHLYFYWYRQILGQKVEFLVSFYNNEISEKSEIFDDQFSVERPDGSNFTLKIRSTKLEDSAMYFCASSEPGSGNTIYFGEGSWLTVV.

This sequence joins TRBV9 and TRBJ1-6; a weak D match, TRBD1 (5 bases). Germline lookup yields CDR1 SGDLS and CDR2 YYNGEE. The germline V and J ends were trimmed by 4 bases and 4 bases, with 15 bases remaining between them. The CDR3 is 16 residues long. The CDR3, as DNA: TGTGCCAGCAGCTCCTCGGACGGGGGATATAATTCACCCCTCCACTTT. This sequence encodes CASSSSDGGYNSPLHF.

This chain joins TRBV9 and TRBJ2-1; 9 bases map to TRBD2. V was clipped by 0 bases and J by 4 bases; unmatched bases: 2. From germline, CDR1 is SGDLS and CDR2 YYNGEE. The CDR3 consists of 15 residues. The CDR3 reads CASSVVLAGYNEQFF. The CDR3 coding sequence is TGTGCCAGCAGCGTAGTCCTAGCGGGGTACAATGAGCAGTTCTTC.

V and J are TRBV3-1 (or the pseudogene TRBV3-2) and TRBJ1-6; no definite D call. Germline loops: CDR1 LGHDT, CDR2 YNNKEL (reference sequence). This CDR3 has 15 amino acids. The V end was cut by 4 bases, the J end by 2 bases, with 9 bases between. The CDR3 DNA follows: TGTGCCAGCAGCCCGGCGGGTCCCTATAATTCACCCCTCCACTTT. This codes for CASSPAGPYNSPLHF.

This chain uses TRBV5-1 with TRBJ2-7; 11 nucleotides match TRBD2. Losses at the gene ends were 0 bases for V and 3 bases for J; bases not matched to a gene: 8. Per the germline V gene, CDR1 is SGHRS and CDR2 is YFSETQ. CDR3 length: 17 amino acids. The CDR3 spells CASSLEVASGRSYEQYF. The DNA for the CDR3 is TGCGCCAGCAGCTTGGAGGTGGCTAGCGGGAGGAGCTACGAGCAGTACTTC.

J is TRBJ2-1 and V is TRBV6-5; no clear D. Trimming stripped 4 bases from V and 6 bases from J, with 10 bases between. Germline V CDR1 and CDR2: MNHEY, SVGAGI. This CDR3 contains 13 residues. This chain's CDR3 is CASSSPRSNEQFF. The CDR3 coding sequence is TGTGCCAGCAGTTCCCCTAGAAGCAATGAGCAGTTCTTC.

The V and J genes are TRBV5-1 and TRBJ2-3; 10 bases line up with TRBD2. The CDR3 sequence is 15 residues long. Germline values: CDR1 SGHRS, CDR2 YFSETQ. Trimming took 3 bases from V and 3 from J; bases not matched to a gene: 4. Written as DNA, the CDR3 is TGCGCCAGCAGCTCGAGCGGGAGGGGGACAGATACGCAGTATTTT. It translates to CASSSSGRGTDTQYF.

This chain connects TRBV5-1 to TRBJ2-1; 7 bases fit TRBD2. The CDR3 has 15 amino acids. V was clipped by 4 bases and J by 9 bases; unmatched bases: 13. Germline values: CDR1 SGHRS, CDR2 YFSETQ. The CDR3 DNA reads TGCGCCAGCAGCCGGGGGGACGGAGCAGAGGGTGAGCAGTTCTTC. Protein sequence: CASSRGDGAEGEQFF.

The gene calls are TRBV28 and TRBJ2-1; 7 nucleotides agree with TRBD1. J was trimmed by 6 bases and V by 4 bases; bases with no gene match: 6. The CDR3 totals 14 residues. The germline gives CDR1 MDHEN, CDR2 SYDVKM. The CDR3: CASSSLGQVNEQFF. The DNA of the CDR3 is TGTGCCAGCAGTTCACTCGGACAGGTCAATGAGCAGTTCTTC.

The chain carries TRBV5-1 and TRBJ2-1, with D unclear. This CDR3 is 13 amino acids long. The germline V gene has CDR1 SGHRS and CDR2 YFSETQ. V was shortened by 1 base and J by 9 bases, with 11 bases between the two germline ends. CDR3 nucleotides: TGCGCCAGCAGCTTGCGCTCCCCGAGTGAGCAGTTCTTC. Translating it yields CASSLRSPSEQFF.

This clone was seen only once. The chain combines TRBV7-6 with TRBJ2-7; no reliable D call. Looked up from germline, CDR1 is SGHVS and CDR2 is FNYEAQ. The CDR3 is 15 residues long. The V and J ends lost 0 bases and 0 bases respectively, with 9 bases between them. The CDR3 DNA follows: TGTGCCAGCAGCTTAGCACCAGGAAGCTCCTACGAGCAGTACTTC. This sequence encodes CASSLAPGSSYEQYF.

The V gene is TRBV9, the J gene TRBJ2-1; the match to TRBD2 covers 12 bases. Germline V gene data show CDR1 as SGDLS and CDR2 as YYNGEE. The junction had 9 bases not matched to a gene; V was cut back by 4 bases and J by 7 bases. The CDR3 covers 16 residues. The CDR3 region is CASSSRTSGTRNEQFF. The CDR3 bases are TGTGCCAGCAGCTCACGGACTAGCGGGACTAGGAATGAGCAGTTCTTC.

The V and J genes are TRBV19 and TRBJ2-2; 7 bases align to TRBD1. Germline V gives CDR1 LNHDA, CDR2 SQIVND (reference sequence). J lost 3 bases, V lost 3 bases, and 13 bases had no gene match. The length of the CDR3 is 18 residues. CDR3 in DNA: TGTGCCAGTAGTATTGGGGCACCGAGGACAGGATACACCGGGGAGCTGTTTTTT. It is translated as CASSIGAPRTGYTGELFF.

CDR3: CASSLQGASEAFF. In DNA, the CDR3 is TGTGCCAGCAGCTTACAGGGGGCTTCTGAAGCTTTCTTT. V gene TRBV7-2 combines with J gene TRBJ1-1; 8 bases match TRBD1. The trim removed 2 bases at V and 6 bases at J, leaving 2 bases unmatched. The germline gives CDR1 SGHTA, CDR2 FQGNSA. The CDR3 runs 13 residues.

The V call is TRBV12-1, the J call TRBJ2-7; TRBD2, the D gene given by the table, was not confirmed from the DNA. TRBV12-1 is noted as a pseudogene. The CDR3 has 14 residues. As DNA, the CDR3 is TGTGCCAGCAGCTTTAGAGGCCCTTACTACGAGCAGTACGTC. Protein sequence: CASSFRGPYYEQYV.

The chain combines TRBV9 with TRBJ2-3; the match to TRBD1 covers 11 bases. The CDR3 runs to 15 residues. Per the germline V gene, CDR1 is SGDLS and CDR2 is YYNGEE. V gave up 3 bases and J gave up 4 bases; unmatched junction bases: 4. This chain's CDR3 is CASSGWDRGADTQYF. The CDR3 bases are TGTGCCAGCAGCGGCTGGGACAGGGGGGCAGATACGCAGTATTTT.

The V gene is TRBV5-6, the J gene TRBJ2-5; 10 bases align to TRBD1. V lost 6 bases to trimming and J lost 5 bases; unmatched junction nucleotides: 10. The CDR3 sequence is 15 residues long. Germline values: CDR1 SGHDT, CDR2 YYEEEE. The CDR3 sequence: CASTEQGQGSETQYF. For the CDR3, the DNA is TGTGCCAGCACCGAACAGGGACAGGGGTCCGAGACCCAGTACTTC.

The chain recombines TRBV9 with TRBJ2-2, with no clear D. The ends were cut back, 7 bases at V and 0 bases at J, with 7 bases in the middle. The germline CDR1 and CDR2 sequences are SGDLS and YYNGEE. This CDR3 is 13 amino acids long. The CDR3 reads CASLAANTGELFF. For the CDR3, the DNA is TGTGCCAGCTTAGCCGCGAACACCGGGGAGCTGTTTTTT.

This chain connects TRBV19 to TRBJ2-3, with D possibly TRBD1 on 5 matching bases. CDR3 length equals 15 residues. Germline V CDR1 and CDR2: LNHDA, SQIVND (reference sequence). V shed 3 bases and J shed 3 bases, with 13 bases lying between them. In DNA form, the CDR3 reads TGTGCCAGTAGTATTGGGTCAGGGAAGACAGATACGCAGTATTTT. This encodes CASSIGSGKTDTQYF.